This T cell receptor (beta chain) comes out of a study of shared clonotypes between healthy human individuals. Whole-study context: Every donor yielded three CD4 naive, three CD4 memory, two CD8 naive and one CD8 memory plate.

This CDR3 is 14 amino acids long. CDR1 is SNHLY, CDR2 FYNNEI, per germline. The V end lost 9 bases, the J end lost 5 bases, and 19 bases lay between the germline ends. The study's findings and limits: Blood alone was sampled, and tissue repertoires likely differ.

As for this clone: The antigen is not known.

Method: immunoSEQ multiplex PCR; TCRdb's copy keeps in-frame clones and lacks some. Here the sample spans around 1.5 million clones, 95% to 99% being singletons. Sequences were obtained from naive CD4+ T cells sorted from blood. Subset specified: CD45RA+ positively selected. This rearrangement joins TRBV2 to TRBJ1-1; possible D gene TRBD1, 6 bases. The sequence derives from a young man in good health. This chain's CDR3 is CARMGRRGETEAFF. CDR3 coding DNA: TGTGCCAGGATGGGAAGGAGGGGGGAAACTGAAGCTTTCTTT.